Listed below are T cell receptor beta chains from one sample, sequenced in a study of blood T cell repertoires in COVID-19. Using immunoSEQ multiplex PCR, the repertoire was profiled, and TCRdb retains in-frame clones only, with some absent. The sample records approximately 240,000 clones, over 75% being singletons. Sequencing was carried out using peripheral blood. The receptors shown here come from a woman in her 40s who had recovered from COVID-19. Both conserved end residues are part of each CDR3. Each record gives: CDR3 DNA, CDR3 protein, CDR3 length, clone size, D gene, V gene, J gene. D genes are given only for firm matches. Clone size appears in some rows only: once, few, many, or a class for an expanded clone.

CDR3 DNA: TGTGCCAGCAGTCGACAGGGGAGAAACGAGCAGTACTTC; CDR3 protein: CASSRQGRNEQYF; CDR3 length: 13; clone size: few; D gene: TRBD1; V gene: TRBV2; J gene: TRBJ2-7
CDR3 DNA: TGTGCCAGCAGCTTAGCGCAGACGAGGGCAACTAATGAAAAACTGTTTTTT; CDR3 protein: CASSLAQTRATNEKLFF; CDR3 length: 17; clone size: -; D gene: -; V gene: TRBV7-6; J gene: TRBJ1-4
CDR3 DNA: TGTGCCAGCAGTTTAGGACAGGGGCAGGGCTACACCTTC; CDR3 protein: CASSLGQGQGYTF; CDR3 length: 13; clone size: -; D gene: TRBD1; V gene: TRBV28; J gene: TRBJ1-2
CDR3 DNA: TGTGCCAGCAGACCGACAGGGGGCGGAAACACCATATATTTT; CDR3 protein: CASRPTGGGNTIYF; CDR3 length: 14; clone size: -; D gene: TRBD1; V gene: TRBV13; J gene: TRBJ1-3
CDR3 DNA: TGTGCCACCAGCAGAGGGGAGGGGAGAGCTGGCTACACCTTC; CDR3 protein: CATSRGEGRAGYTF; CDR3 length: 14; clone size: once; D gene: -; V gene: TRBV15; J gene: TRBJ1-2
CDR3 DNA: TGTGCCAGTAGTATACCGAGGGGGCGCACAGATACGCAGTATTTT; CDR3 protein: CASSIPRGRTDTQYF; CDR3 length: 15; clone size: -; D gene: TRBD1; V gene: TRBV19; J gene: TRBJ2-3
CDR3 DNA: TGTGCCAGCAGTTTATCCCTAGGTGGAGATACGCAGTATTTT; CDR3 protein: CASSLSLGGDTQYF; CDR3 length: 14; clone size: -; D gene: -; V gene: TRBV27; J gene: TRBJ2-3
CDR3 DNA: TGTGCCAGCAGCTCTCTTACTGACAGGGGAAAAACCGAGCAGTACTTC; CDR3 protein: CASSSLTDRGKTEQYF; CDR3 length: 16; clone size: -; D gene: TRBD1; V gene: TRBV7-2; J gene: TRBJ2-7
CDR3 DNA: TGCGCCAGCAGCCAAGGGGTTAGGGGGACAGGGGACAAGCAGTACTTC; CDR3 protein: CASSQGVRGTGDKQYF; CDR3 length: 16; clone size: once; D gene: TRBD1; V gene: TRBV4-3; J gene: TRBJ2-7
CDR3 DNA: TGTGCCAGCAGCCTAGCGGGAGGGCCCAATGAGCAGTTCTTC; CDR3 protein: CASSLAGGPNEQFF; CDR3 length: 14; clone size: few; D gene: TRBD2; V gene: TRBV3-1/TRBV3-2; J gene: TRBJ2-1
CDR3 DNA: TGTGCCAGCAGTTACTTGGGGACAGTGAACACCGGGGAGCTGTTTTTT; CDR3 protein: CASSYLGTVNTGELFF; CDR3 length: 16; clone size: -; D gene: TRBD1; V gene: TRBV6-6; J gene: TRBJ2-2
CDR3 DNA: TGTGCCAGTAGTATACGGGCGGGAGCTGGAGAGACCCAGTACTTC; CDR3 protein: CASSIRAGAGETQYF; CDR3 length: 15; clone size: once; D gene: TRBD2; V gene: TRBV19; J gene: TRBJ2-5
CDR3 DNA: TGTGCCAGCAGCCCCCGGGCTAGCAGCTCCTACGAGCAGTACTTC; CDR3 protein: CASSPRASSSYEQYF; CDR3 length: 15; clone size: once; D gene: -; V gene: TRBV11-2; J gene: TRBJ2-7
CDR3 DNA: TGTGCCAGCAAAAAGACAGGGCTTCTCTCTGGGGCCAACGTCCTGACTTTC; CDR3 protein: CASKKTGLLSGANVLTF; CDR3 length: 17; clone size: -; D gene: TRBD1; V gene: TRBV28; J gene: TRBJ2-6
CDR3 DNA: TGTGCCAGCAGCTTATCGGCGAACACCGGGGAGCTGTTTTTT; CDR3 protein: CASSLSANTGELFF; CDR3 length: 14; clone size: -; D gene: -; V gene: TRBV11-2; J gene: TRBJ2-2
CDR3 DNA: TGTGCCAGCAGCTTAGATAGTGCGTCAACTGAAGCTTTCTTT; CDR3 protein: CASSLDSASTEAFF; CDR3 length: 14; clone size: -; D gene: -; V gene: TRBV11-2; J gene: TRBJ1-1
CDR3 DNA: TGTGCCAGCAGCTCGGGACAGTATAATGAAAAACTGTTTTTT; CDR3 protein: CASSSGQYNEKLFF; CDR3 length: 14; clone size: few; D gene: TRBD1; V gene: TRBV11-3; J gene: TRBJ1-4
CDR3 DNA: TGTGCCAGCAGCTTAGGGACTGTGAGCTCCTACGAGCAGTACTTC; CDR3 protein: CASSLGTVSSYEQYF; CDR3 length: 15; clone size: -; D gene: -; V gene: TRBV11-3; J gene: TRBJ2-7
CDR3 DNA: TGTGCCACCAGAAGGGCGGGAGGGTACAATGAGCAGTTCTTC; CDR3 protein: CATRRAGGYNEQFF; CDR3 length: 14; clone size: -; D gene: TRBD2; V gene: TRBV27; J gene: TRBJ2-1
CDR3 DNA: TGTGCCAGCAGGAAAGGGGGTTCCGCCTACGAGCAGTACTTC; CDR3 protein: CASRKGGSAYEQYF; CDR3 length: 14; clone size: -; D gene: -; V gene: TRBV6-6; J gene: TRBJ2-7
CDR3 DNA: TGTGCCAGCAGCACCCTGACAGGGTTTAACACCGGGGAGCTGTTTTTT; CDR3 protein: CASSTLTGFNTGELFF; CDR3 length: 16; clone size: -; D gene: TRBD1; V gene: TRBV14; J gene: TRBJ2-2
CDR3 DNA: TGTGCCAGTAGTTCGGGGGTAGGCGGGGAGCTGTTTTTT; CDR3 protein: CASSSGVGGELFF; CDR3 length: 13; clone size: -; D gene: -; V gene: TRBV19; J gene: TRBJ2-2
CDR3 DNA: TGTGCCAGCAGTGTGACAGGGCTGAATGAAAAACTGTTTTTT; CDR3 protein: CASSVTGLNEKLFF; CDR3 length: 14; clone size: -; D gene: TRBD1; V gene: TRBV28; J gene: TRBJ1-4
CDR3 DNA: TGTGCCAGCGGGTCCAGGGCCTCTGGAAACACCATATATTTT; CDR3 protein: CASGSRASGNTIYF; CDR3 length: 14; clone size: -; D gene: -; V gene: TRBV28; J gene: TRBJ1-3
CDR3 DNA: TGTGCCAGCAGTGAACAGGGCTTAACCGGAGAGACCCAGTACTTC; CDR3 protein: CASSEQGLTGETQYF; CDR3 length: 15; clone size: -; D gene: -; V gene: TRBV6-1; J gene: TRBJ2-5
CDR3 DNA: TGCGCCAGCAGCTATTACAGGGGCCCCGCGAGCACCGGGGAGCTGTTTTTT; CDR3 protein: CASSYYRGPASTGELFF; CDR3 length: 17; clone size: few; D gene: TRBD1; V gene: TRBV5-1; J gene: TRBJ2-2
CDR3 DNA: TGTGCCAGCAGCCGGACAGAAGCCTACGAGCAGTACTTC; CDR3 protein: CASSRTEAYEQYF; CDR3 length: 13; clone size: -; D gene: -; V gene: TRBV6-5; J gene: TRBJ2-7
CDR3 DNA: TGTGCCAGCAGCCACAGGGATGGGGCCAAAAACATTCAGTACTTC; CDR3 protein: CASSHRDGAKNIQYF; CDR3 length: 15; clone size: -; D gene: -; V gene: TRBV11-1; J gene: TRBJ2-4
CDR3 DNA: TGTGCCAGCAGCTTAAACAGGGAGTTTGAAAAACTGTTTTTT; CDR3 protein: CASSLNREFEKLFF; CDR3 length: 14; clone size: -; D gene: -; V gene: TRBV2; J gene: TRBJ1-4
CDR3 DNA: TGTGCCAGCAGTTACCAAGGGACAGGTACCTACGAGCAGTACTTC; CDR3 protein: CASSYQGTGTYEQYF; CDR3 length: 15; clone size: -; D gene: TRBD1; V gene: TRBV6-5; J gene: TRBJ2-7
CDR3 DNA: TGTGCCAGCAGCGATAGCGGGAGAGGGTCCTACGAGCAGTACTTC; CDR3 protein: CASSDSGRGSYEQYF; CDR3 length: 15; clone size: -; D gene: TRBD2; V gene: TRBV3-1/TRBV3-2; J gene: TRBJ2-7
CDR3 DNA: TGTGCCAGCTCACCATATTCGGGACTAGCGGGTGGCAATGAGCAGTTCTTC; CDR3 protein: CASSPYSGLAGGNEQFF; CDR3 length: 17; clone size: -; D gene: TRBD2; V gene: TRBV18; J gene: TRBJ2-1
CDR3 DNA: TGCGCCAGCAGTCTTTTCGCCGGGACAGGGAATCAAGATACGCAGTATTTT; CDR3 protein: CASSLFAGTGNQDTQYF; CDR3 length: 17; clone size: once; D gene: TRBD1; V gene: TRBV5-1; J gene: TRBJ2-3
CDR3 DNA: TGTGCCTGGAGTAACACCATGGCGGGCGAGCAGTTCTTC; CDR3 protein: CAWSNTMAGEQFF; CDR3 length: 13; clone size: once; D gene: -; V gene: TRBV30; J gene: TRBJ2-1
CDR3 DNA: TGTGCCAGCAGCTTTAATAGTTACGAGCAGTACTTC; CDR3 protein: CASSFNSYEQYF; CDR3 length: 12; clone size: -; D gene: -; V gene: TRBV7-9; J gene: TRBJ2-7
CDR3 DNA: TGTGCCAGCAGCTTCGGACTAAACAATGAGCAGTTCTTC; CDR3 protein: CASSFGLNNEQFF; CDR3 length: 13; clone size: -; D gene: -; V gene: TRBV5-5; J gene: TRBJ2-1
CDR3 DNA: TGTGCCAGCAGTTACGGTCTCTCGGGGGGCCGAACTAATGAAAAACTGTTTTTT; CDR3 protein: CASSYGLSGGRTNEKLFF; CDR3 length: 18; clone size: -; D gene: -; V gene: TRBV6-2/TRBV6-3; J gene: TRBJ1-4
CDR3 DNA: TGTGCCAGCAGTTCACAAGCCGGGACAGGGGCCTACGAGCAGTACTTC; CDR3 protein: CASSSQAGTGAYEQYF; CDR3 length: 16; clone size: -; D gene: TRBD1; V gene: TRBV6-2/TRBV6-3; J gene: TRBJ2-7
CDR3 DNA: TGTGCCAGCAGCCAAGAGGGAATCGGAGGTGACTACACCTTC; CDR3 protein: CASSQEGIGGDYTF; CDR3 length: 14; clone size: -; D gene: -; V gene: TRBV4-2; J gene: TRBJ1-2
CDR3 DNA: TGTGCCAGCAGTTACCCTACTCTTCCGGGACTAGCGGAACATTACGAGCAGTACTTC; CDR3 protein: CASSYPTLPGLAEHYEQYF; CDR3 length: 19; clone size: -; D gene: TRBD2; V gene: TRBV6-2/TRBV6-3; J gene: TRBJ2-7
CDR3 DNA: TGTGCCAGCAGCCAGCAGACAGACAATACGCAGTATTTT; CDR3 protein: CASSQQTDNTQYF; CDR3 length: 13; clone size: -; D gene: -; V gene: TRBV3-1/TRBV3-2; J gene: TRBJ2-3